This T cell receptor (beta chain) emerged from a study of T cells after yellow fever vaccination. This clonotype occurred a few times. The germline gives CDR1 ENHRY, CDR2 SYGVKD. V was trimmed by 11 bases and J by 2 bases, leaving 18 bases between them. This CDR3 is 14 amino acids long. Using its own MiXCR run on the 5' RACE reads, TCRdb lists one record per CDR3 protein. Of about 340,000 distinct CDR3 sequences detected, about an eighth appear once; the ten largest clones hold 2.5% to 4%. The receptor was isolated from a young man who received the YFV17D yellow fever vaccine. The chain couples TRBV10-3 to TRBJ1-2, with a weak D call TRBD1 (6 bases). Here the sequenced sample was CD4+ T cells sorted from PBMCs, taken 15 days after the yellow fever booster vaccination. This chain's CDR3 is CAVGAGMSNYGYTF. The CDR3 DNA reads TGTGCCGTGGGGGCGGGGATGTCCAACTATGGCTACACCTTC.